This T cell receptor beta chain is from a study of blood T cell repertoires in COVID-19. Looking at the study overall: The analysed material was cDNA or gDNA that came from T cells, B-cell-depleted T cells, or PBMCs.

The germline V gene has CDR1 SGHVS and CDR2 FQNEAQ. This CDR3 is 12 amino acids long. Trimming took off 5 bases at V and 3 bases at J, with 8 bases between the two ends. Data came from immunoSEQ multiplex PCR; TCRdb stores just in-frame clones and leaves some out. The table lists more than 150,000 clones, 81% of them singletons. V usage is TRBV7-8 and J usage is TRBJ2-7, with no clear D. The receptor comes from an elderly woman with COVID-19, enrolled during active disease. The specimen was peripheral blood. CDR3 DNA: TGTGCCAGCAGCCCCCTCGGCTACGAGCAGTACTTC. Encoded protein: CASSPLGYEQYF.